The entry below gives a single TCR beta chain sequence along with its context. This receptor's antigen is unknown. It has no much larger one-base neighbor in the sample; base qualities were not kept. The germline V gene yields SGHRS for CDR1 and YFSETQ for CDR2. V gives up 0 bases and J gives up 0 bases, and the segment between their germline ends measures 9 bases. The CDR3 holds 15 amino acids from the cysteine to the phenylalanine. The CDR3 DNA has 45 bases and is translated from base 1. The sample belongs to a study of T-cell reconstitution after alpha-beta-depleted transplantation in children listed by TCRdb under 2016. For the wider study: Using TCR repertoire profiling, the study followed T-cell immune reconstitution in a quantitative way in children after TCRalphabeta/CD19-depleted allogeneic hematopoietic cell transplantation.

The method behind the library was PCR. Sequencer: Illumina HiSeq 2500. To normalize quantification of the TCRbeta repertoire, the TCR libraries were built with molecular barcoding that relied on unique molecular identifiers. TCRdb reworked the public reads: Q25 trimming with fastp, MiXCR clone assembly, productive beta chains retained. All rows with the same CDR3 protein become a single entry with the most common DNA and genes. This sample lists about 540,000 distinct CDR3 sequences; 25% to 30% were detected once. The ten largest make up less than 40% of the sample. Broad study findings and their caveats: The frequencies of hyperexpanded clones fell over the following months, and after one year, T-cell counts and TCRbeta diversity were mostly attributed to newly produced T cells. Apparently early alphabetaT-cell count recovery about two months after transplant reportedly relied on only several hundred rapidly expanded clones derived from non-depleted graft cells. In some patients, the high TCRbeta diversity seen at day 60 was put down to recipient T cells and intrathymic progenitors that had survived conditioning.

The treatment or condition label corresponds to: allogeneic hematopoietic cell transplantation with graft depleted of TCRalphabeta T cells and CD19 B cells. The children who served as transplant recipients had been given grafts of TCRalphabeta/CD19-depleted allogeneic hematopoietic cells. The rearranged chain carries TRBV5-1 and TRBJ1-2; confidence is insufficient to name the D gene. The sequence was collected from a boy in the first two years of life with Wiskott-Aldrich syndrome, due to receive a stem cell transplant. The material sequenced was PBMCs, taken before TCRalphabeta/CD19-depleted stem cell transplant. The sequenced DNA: TGCGCCAGCAGCTTGGAGGCCGGAGCTAACTATGGCTACACCTTC. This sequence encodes CASSLEAGANYGYTF. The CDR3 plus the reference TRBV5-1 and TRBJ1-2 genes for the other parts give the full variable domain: KAGVTQTPRYLIKTRGQQVTLSCSPISGHRSVSWYQQTPGQGLQFLFEYFSETQRNKGNFPGRFSGRQFSNSRSEMNVSTLELGDSALYLCASSLEAGANYGYTFGSGTRLTVV.